These 17 T cell receptor beta chains were all obtained from the same sample, sequenced in a study of cytomegalovirus exposure and HLA in healthy donors (TCRdb year 2017). Library construction relied on the immunoSEQ multiplex PCR assay. A mixture of 60 forward primers for TCR Vbeta segments and 13 reverse primers for TCR Jbeta segments was used in the multiplex PCR. TCRdb carries this immuneACCESS record with in-frame sequences only. Its versions omit some clonotypes, under half of them owing to an unresolved V gene in the studies checked, with the rest unexplained. This sample has around 130,000 clones in its table, and approximately 80% of those were observed once. The ten top clones hold 5.8% of the sample. The sequencing input was PBMCs. Source of these receptors: a man aged 18 to 29 in good health and CMV-seropositive.

The V and J genes are TRBV7-9 and TRBJ2-5, with D maybe TRBD1 (5 bases). Germline values: CDR1 SEHNR, CDR2 FQNEAQ (reference sequence). Trimming pared 5 bases from V and 6 bases from J, leaving 10 bases between. The CDR3 runs 12 residues. CDR3 in DNA: TGTGCCAGCAGCCCTGGGGCGAAGACCCAGTACTTC. It yields the protein CASSPGAKTQYF. Together with reference TRBV7-9 and TRBJ2-5, the CDR3 gives the full variable domain: DTGVSQNPRHKITKRGQNVTFRCDPISEHNRLYWYRQTLGQGPEFLTYFQNEAQLEKSRLLSDRFSAERPKGSFSTLEIQRTEQGDSAMYLCASSPGAKTQYFGPGTRLLVL.

Only one count was recorded for this clone. The chain links TRBV5-1 to TRBJ1-5; D is unclear. V was shortened by 0 bases and J by 6 bases, with 13 bases between the two germline ends. The CDR3 consists of 15 residues. Germline V gene sequence: CDR1 SGHRS, CDR2 YFSETQ. CDR3 in DNA: TGCGCCAGCAGCTTGGACATGACCGGAGGTCAGCCCCAGCATTTT. Residues: CASSLDMTGGQPQHF.

This sequence joins TRBV30 and TRBJ1-1; 7 bases align to TRBD1. V lost 3 bases, J lost 4 bases, and 5 bases stayed unmatched. Per germline, CDR1 GTSNPN and CDR2 SVGIG (reference sequence). The CDR3 length is 13 residues. CDR3 in DNA: TGTGCCTGGAGCTTACAGGGGACCACTGAAGCTTTCTTT. Protein product: CAWSLQGTTEAFF.

The chain has TRBV5-6 and TRBJ1-2; D is ambiguous. CDR1 is SGHDT, CDR2 YYEEEE, per germline. The CDR3 spans 11 residues. V was trimmed by 0 bases and J by 8 bases, leaving 5 bases between them. Here the CDR3 DNA reads TGTGCCAGCAGCTTGGCAAGCGGCTACACCTTC. Its translation: CASSLASGYTF.

The sample holds one count of this clone. The V call is TRBV6-5, the J call TRBJ1-2; D is ambiguous. From germline, CDR1 is MNHEY and CDR2 SVGAGI. The CDR3 has 14 amino acids. Deletions cut 7 bases from V and 8 bases from J, with 20 bases between. Here the CDR3 reads CASTRTDLFGGYTF. For the CDR3, the DNA is TGTGCCAGCACCCGAACAGATCTGTTTGGGGGCTACACCTTC.

The chain couples TRBV30 to TRBJ1-5; perhaps TRBD1 as D (5 bases). V lost 3 bases, J lost 6 bases, and 12 bases lay in between. The CDR3 runs to 13 residues. Germline assignment: CDR1 GTSNPN and CDR2 SVGIG (reference sequence). CDR3 sequence: CAWSPRGSQPQHF. DNA for the CDR3: TGTGCCTGGAGCCCCCGGGGGTCTCAGCCCCAGCATTTT.

The CDR3 nucleotides read TGCAGCGTGGGGACAGGGACTAGCTCTGGAAACACCATATATTTT. Protein sequence: CSVGTGTSSGNTIYF. The V and J genes are TRBV29-1 and TRBJ1-3; 9 bases match TRBD1. V shed 6 bases, J shed 0 bases, and the junction held 6 bases outside the gene matches. Germline V gene lookup returns CDR1 SQVTM and CDR2 ANQGSEA. CDR3 length: 15 residues.

This clone was observed a few times. This chain links TRBV7-8 with TRBJ2-4, with a tentative D call TRBD1 (5 bases). The CDR3 loop spans 15 amino acids. Germline V gives CDR1 SGHVS, CDR2 FQNEAQ. V was cut by 5 bases and J by 1 base, with 12 bases left in between. The CDR3 region has the DNA TGTGCCAGCAGCGCCTACCCAGGGGCCAAAAACATTCAGTACTTC. It translates to CASSAYPGAKNIQYF.

The rearrangement joins TRBV11-2 to TRBJ1-2; 9 bases line up with TRBD1. CDR3 length: 15 residues. The V gene end was trimmed by 4 bases and the J gene end by 2 bases; junction bases not matched to a gene: 5. Germline V CDR1 and CDR2: SGHAT, FQNNGV. CDR3 protein: CASSSRQGVNYGYTF. The CDR3 region has the DNA TGTGCCAGCAGCTCTCGACAGGGGGTGAACTATGGCTACACCTTC.

The chain is built from TRBV7-6 and TRBJ2-5, with D maybe TRBD2 (6 bases). CDR3 size: 14 residues. Germline lookup yields CDR1 SGHVS and CDR2 FNYEAQ. Trimming left V 4 bases short and J 5 bases short, with 14 bases between. The CDR3: CASSWEVEGETQYF. The CDR3 DNA reads as TGTGCCAGCAGCTGGGAGGTGGAGGGTGAGACCCAGTACTTC.

The rearrangement links TRBV9 to TRBJ2-2, with 9 nucleotides matching TRBD2. CDR3 size: 16 residues. The germline V gene encodes CDR1 SGDLS and CDR2 YYNGEE. V lost 3 bases and J lost 2; bases outside the gene matches: 5. The CDR3 nucleotides read TGTGCCAGCAGCGACCTGACTAGCGGTAACACCGGGGAGCTGTTTTTT. The encoded protein is CASSDLTSGNTGELFF. The entire variable domain, with the rest obtained from reference TRBV9 and TRBJ2-2, is as follows: DSGVTQTPKHLITATGQRVTLRCSPRSGDLSVYWYQQSLDQGLQFLIQYYNGEERAKGNILERFSAQQFPDLHSELNLSSLELGDSALYFCASSDLTSGNTGELFFGEGSRLTVL.

The rearrangement links TRBV6-6 to TRBJ1-3, with TRBD1 matching over 10 bases. V trimming: 6 bases; J trimming: 3 bases; junction bases outside the gene matches: 8. The CDR3 is 16 residues long. Germline V gene sequence: CDR1 MNHNY, CDR2 SVGAGI (reference sequence). The CDR3 DNA follows: TGTGCCAGCAGCACCGGACAGGGGGGCGTTGGAAACACCATATATTTT. It codes for CASSTGQGGVGNTIYF.

V usage is TRBV11-3 and J usage is TRBJ1-5, with 11 bases aligning to TRBD1. V shed 4 bases and J 4 bases; nucleotides not matched to a gene: 6. The CDR3 has 16 amino acids. Germline loops: CDR1 SGHNT, CDR2 YENEEA. DNA for the CDR3: TGTGCCAGCAGCTCCCCGGACAGGGGGCTAAATCAGCCCCAGCATTTT. As protein: CASSSPDRGLNQPQHF.

The rearrangement uses TRBV19 and TRBJ2-5; 8 bases map to TRBD2. This CDR3 comprises 15 residues. V lost 5 bases to trimming and J lost 1 base; unmatched junction nucleotides: 6. Germline V gene sequence: CDR1 LNHDA, CDR2 SQIVND (reference sequence). CDR3 region: CASSAGLASQETQYF. CDR3 nucleotide sequence: TGTGCCAGTAGTGCCGGACTAGCTTCCCAAGAGACCCAGTACTTC.

This chain connects TRBV28 to TRBJ1-1; unclear D gene. The germline CDR1 and CDR2 sequences are MDHEN and SYDVKM. This CDR3 region has 16 residues. Trimming removed 3 bases at V and 0 bases at J, with 14 bases between. CDR3 bases: TGTGCCAGCAGTTTCGAGCTGGCGGAGATGAACACTGAAGCTTTCTTT. Translation: CASSFELAEMNTEAFF.

The chain recombines TRBV6-5 with TRBJ2-4, with D unresolved. The V gene's germline CDR1 is MNHEY and CDR2 SVGAGI. V lost 5 bases to trimming and J lost 12 bases, with 17 bases between them. The CDR3 contains 13 residues. CDR3 nucleotide sequence: TGTGCCAGCAGTAACGGCCCCCTGGGCAGTCAGTACTTC. This translates into CASSNGPLGSQYF.

The V call is TRBV7-9, the J call TRBJ1-4; 10 bases are shared with TRBD1. There are 14 residues in the CDR3. In germline, CDR1 is SEHNR, CDR2 FQNEAQ (reference sequence). With 5 bases clipped from V and 7 bases from J, the junction kept 4 bases outside the gene matches. The CDR3 sequence is CASSPGQGGEKLFF. CDR3 nucleotide sequence: TGTGCCAGCAGCCCTGGACAGGGGGGTGAAAAACTGTTTTTT.